The 28 T cell receptor beta chains listed next were all sequenced from one sample in a study of shared clonotypes between healthy human individuals. Naivety among CD8 cells was defined by CD45RO negativity and positive CCR7 selection, thereby excluding terminally differentiated effector memory CD45RA+ cells. This table comes from immunoSEQ multiplex PCR, and its TCRdb copy is limited to in-frame clones, with some not included. The sample has about 820,000 clones, 85% to 95% seen once; the top ten hold around 24%. Sequencing used naive CD8+ T cells sorted from blood. The receptor set was obtained from a man aged 25 to 40 in good health.

CDR3 region: CSVVGTNTGELFF. CDR3 sequence (DNA): TGCAGCGTTGTTGGAACGAACACCGGGGAGCTGTTTTTT. The chain combines TRBV29-1 with TRBJ2-2, with D hard to call. This CDR3 has 13 residues. Germline V gives CDR1 SQVTM, CDR2 ANQGSEA. Deletions cut 4 bases from V and 0 bases from J, with 6 bases between.

This chain uses TRBV6-5 with TRBJ1-1; D is unclear. The germline gives CDR1 MNHEY, CDR2 SVGAGI. The CDR3 runs to 13 residues. V was pared by 6 bases and J by 1 base, with 9 bases between. DNA of the CDR3: TGTGCCAGCAGCAGTTCTGCGAACACTGAAGCTTTCTTT. Amino acid sequence: CASSSSANTEAFF.

The V call is TRBV5-1, the J call TRBJ2-2; 7 bases agree with TRBD1. The V gene's germline CDR1 is SGHRS and CDR2 YFSETQ. V shed 0 bases and J 3 bases; nucleotides not matched to a gene: 8. The CDR3 is 17 amino acids. DNA for the CDR3: TGCGCCAGCAGCTTGGGGACAGGCCCCCTTGACACCGGGGAGCTGTTTTTT. Translation gives CASSLGTGPLDTGELFF.

The J gene is TRBJ2-1, the V gene TRBV11-3; either TRBD1 or TRBD2 may fit D (6 bases each). Germline CDR1 SGHNT, CDR2 YENEEA. The V end lost 3 bases, the J end lost 10 bases, and 19 bases lay between the germline ends. This CDR3 is built from 15 residues. CDR3: CASSLDPDGGGEQFF. For the CDR3, the DNA is TGTGCCAGCAGCTTGGACCCCGACGGAGGGGGGGAGCAGTTCTTC.

The rearrangement links TRBV6-5 to TRBJ2-2; 10 nucleotides agree with TRBD2. Per germline, CDR1 MNHEY and CDR2 SVGAGI. The CDR3 spans 15 residues. V trimming: 7 bases; J trimming: 1 base; junction bases outside the gene matches: 3. CDR3 sequence: CASNIAGGNTGELFF. CDR3 coding DNA: TGTGCCAGCAACATAGCGGGAGGGAACACCGGGGAGCTGTTTTTT.

This rearrangement joins TRBV4-2 to TRBJ2-7, with D hard to call. The CDR3 is made up of 16 amino acids. Trimming shortened V by 0 bases and J by 2 bases, and 14 bases separated the two germline ends. CDR1 is LGHNA and CDR2 is YNFKEQ in the germline V gene. CDR3 nucleotides: TGTGCCAGCAGCCAAGAGGAAGGCGGAGTTGCCTACGAGCAGTACTTC. This translates into CASSQEEGGVAYEQYF.

This chain connects TRBV27 to TRBJ2-1; 14 bases are shared with TRBD2. CDR3 size: 17 residues. V lost 5 bases, J lost 5 bases, and 8 bases stayed unmatched. Germline loops: CDR1 MNHEY, CDR2 SMNVEV (reference sequence). This CDR3 reads CASSERLAGGKDNEQFF. CDR3 nucleotides: TGTGCCAGCAGTGAACGACTAGCGGGAGGGAAAGACAATGAGCAGTTCTTC.

The chain carries TRBV7-8 and TRBJ1-2, with TRBD1 as a possible D gene (5 bases). The germline V gene encodes CDR1 SGHVS and CDR2 FQNEAQ. Trimming shortened V by 1 base and J by 5 bases, and 14 bases separated the two germline ends. This CDR3 contains 15 residues. The CDR3: CASSLGGGMGYGYTF. In DNA, the CDR3 is TGTGCCAGCAGCTTAGGTGGGGGGATGGGGTATGGCTACACCTTC.

The chain is built from TRBV5-4 and TRBJ2-3; D is undetermined. The CDR3 sequence is 14 residues long. The germline CDR1 and CDR2 sequences are SGHNT and YYREEE (reference sequence). Trimming removed 2 bases at V and 4 bases at J, with 11 bases between. The CDR3: CASSFGSAADTQYF. The CDR3 coding sequence is TGTGCCAGCAGCTTTGGTTCGGCGGCAGATACGCAGTATTTT.

On this clone itself: The same CDR3 arises from other DNA sequences in this sample as well. The V call is TRBV27, the J call TRBJ2-1, with TRBD1 identical over 8 bases. V shed 4 bases and J 3 bases; nucleotides not matched to a gene: 2. This CDR3 comprises 14 residues. Germline V gene data show CDR1 as MNHEY and CDR2 as SMNVEV (reference sequence). The CDR3 reads CASSWTGNYNEQFF. The CDR3 DNA reads as TGTGCCAGCAGTTGGACAGGGAACTACAATGAGCAGTTCTTC.

V usage is TRBV5-5 and J usage is TRBJ2-3; D is undetermined. This CDR3 spans 13 amino acids. Trimming cost V 3 bases and J 3 bases, with 8 bases left between them. CDR1 is SGHKS and CDR2 is YYEKEE in the germline V gene (reference sequence). CDR3 nucleotide sequence: TGTGCCAGCAGCTGGCCCGAGACAGATACGCAGTATTTT. It yields the protein CASSWPETDTQYF.

The chain links TRBV5-1 to TRBJ1-2; D ambiguous. Germline assignment: CDR1 SGHRS and CDR2 YFSETQ. The CDR3 sequence is 13 residues long. V lost 4 bases to trimming and J lost 6 bases, with 13 bases between them. As DNA, the CDR3 is TGCGCCAGCAGCCCCTCGGGAGGCCATGGCTACACCTTC. Translation: CASSPSGGHGYTF.

The chain joins TRBV5-1 to TRBJ2-7; 7 bases line up with TRBD2. Germline CDR1 reads SGHRS; CDR2 reads YFSETQ. Trimming cost V 4 bases and J 2 bases; bases outside gene matches: 15. The length of the CDR3 is 17 residues. CDR3 nucleotide sequence: TGCGCCAGCAGCCCTTTAGCCGCGGGAGTTTACCCCTACGAGCAGTACTTC. Protein: CASSPLAAGVYPYEQYF. Looking up the rest from reference TRBV5-1 and TRBJ2-7 gives the full variable domain: KAGVTQTPRYLIKTRGQQVTLSCSPISGHRSVSWYQQTPGQGLQFLFEYFSETQRNKGNFPGRFSGRQFSNSRSEMNVSTLELGDSALYLCASSPLAAGVYPYEQYFGPGTRLTVT.

The V gene is TRBV7-9, the J gene TRBJ1-3; TRBD1 matches 8 bases. Germline V lookup: CDR1 SEHNR, CDR2 FQNEAQ (reference sequence). The CDR3 consists of 18 residues. The V and J ends lost 5 bases and 1 base, in that order; junction bases with no gene match: 13. Written as DNA, the CDR3 is TGTGCCAGCAGCCCAAGGACAGGGACCGGCATTTCTGGAAACACCATATATTTT. Protein sequence: CASSPRTGTGISGNTIYF.

The chain is built from TRBV2 and TRBJ2-1; D is uncertain. This CDR3 has 11 residues. V lost 2 bases and J 10 bases, leaving 6 bases between the germline ends. Germline V gene data show CDR1 as SNHLY and CDR2 as FYNNEI. Here the CDR3 reads CASSEKREQFF. The CDR3 coding sequence is TGTGCCAGCAGTGAAAAACGGGAGCAGTTCTTC.

This clone was seen a few times. The J gene is TRBJ2-1, the V gene TRBV9; D possibly corresponds to TRBD2 (5 bases). The CDR3 covers 12 residues. Per the germline V gene, CDR1 is SGDLS and CDR2 is YYNGEE. The V and J ends lost 0 bases and 9 bases respectively, with 7 bases between them. The CDR3 spells CASSVVEGEQFF. The CDR3 DNA is TGTGCCAGCAGCGTAGTTGAGGGTGAGCAGTTCTTC.

V gene TRBV9 combines with J gene TRBJ2-2; the match to TRBD2 covers 9 bases. The CDR3 runs to 14 residues. The trim removed 3 bases at V and 8 bases at J, leaving 5 bases unmatched. The germline gives CDR1 SGDLS, CDR2 YYNGEE. CDR3 sequence reads: CASSDTSGQGELFF. The CDR3 nucleotides are TGTGCCAGCAGCGACACTAGCGGGCAGGGGGAGCTGTTTTTT.

The chain joins TRBV4-1 to TRBJ1-4; no clear D gene. The CDR3 contains 15 residues. Germline CDR1 and CDR2: MGHRA and YSYEKL. V was cut by 4 bases and J by 4 bases, with 13 bases left in between. The CDR3 reads CASSLQEALNEKLFF. The CDR3 DNA sequence: TGCGCCAGCAGCCTCCAGGAGGCACTTAATGAAAAACTGTTTTTT.

The chain recombines TRBV18 with TRBJ2-7, with D hard to call. The CDR3 length is 15 residues. V was pared by 6 bases and J by 2 bases, with 17 bases between. CDR1 KGHSH and CDR2 LQKENI come from the germline V gene. The CDR3 loop reads CASSPGGGTTYEQYF. CDR3 sequence (DNA): TGTGCCAGCTCCCCGGGTGGCGGAACCACCTACGAGCAGTACTTC.

CDR3 region: CATTSRDRAYYGYTF. The CDR3, as DNA: TGTGCCACGACTTCCCGGGACAGGGCATACTATGGCTACACCTTC. The chain recombines TRBV19 with TRBJ1-2; 9 nucleotides align to TRBD1. CDR3 length equals 15 residues. V was clipped by 10 bases and J by 3 bases; unmatched bases: 12. The germline gives CDR1 LNHDA, CDR2 SQIVND (reference sequence).

The rearrangement joins TRBV9 to TRBJ2-3; 10 bases line up with TRBD2. Germline V gene lookup returns CDR1 SGDLS and CDR2 YYNGEE. V lost 3 bases, J lost 0 bases, and 16 bases stayed unmatched. The CDR3 is 20 amino acids. CDR3 nucleotides: TGTGCCAGCAGCGGACGGCTAGCGGGAGCACCCTCCCAAAGCACAGATACGCAGTATTTT. Encoded protein: CASSGRLAGAPSQSTDTQYF. Complete variable domain (other parts from reference TRBV9 and TRBJ2-3): DSGVTQTPKHLITATGQRVTLRCSPRSGDLSVYWYQQSLDQGLQFLIQYYNGEERAKGNILERFSAQQFPDLHSELNLSSLELGDSALYFCASSGRLAGAPSQSTDTQYFGPGTRLTVL.

This chain uses TRBV7-9 with TRBJ1-3; D remains ambiguous. The germline V gene has CDR1 SEHNR and CDR2 FQNEAQ (reference sequence). V was cut by 5 bases and J by 2 bases, with 10 bases left in between. CDR3 length equals 14 residues. The CDR3 coding sequence is TGTGCCAGCAGCCGAGACCCTGCTGGAAACACCATATATTTT. This codes for CASSRDPAGNTIYF.

This chain uses TRBV4-1 with TRBJ1-5; D gene ambiguous. V lost 4 bases and J 1 base, leaving 11 bases between the germline ends. CDR3 length: 15 amino acids. CDR1 MGHRA and CDR2 YSYEKL come from the germline V gene. The DNA for the CDR3 is TGCGCCAGCAGCCTTATGGACGGAAGCAATCAGCCCCAGCATTTT. Its protein product is CASSLMDGSNQPQHF.

This clone was seen only once. The chain links TRBV19 to TRBJ2-7; D is perhaps TRBD2 (6 bases). V lost 3 bases, J lost 0 bases, and 15 bases lay in between. The germline CDR1 and CDR2 sequences are LNHDA and SQIVND (reference sequence). The CDR3 has 16 amino acids. CDR3 bases: TGTGCCAGTAGTATTCCAGGAGGGGTTGGCTCCTACGAGCAGTACTTC. This translates into CASSIPGGVGSYEQYF.

This clone was recorded a few times. Different DNA sequences within this sample yield the same CDR3. This chain links TRBV27 with TRBJ2-1; the D gene is possibly TRBD2 (5 bases). Germline V CDR1 and CDR2: MNHEY, SMNVEV (reference sequence). V was trimmed by 5 bases and J by 1 base, leaving 6 bases between them. The CDR3 is 13 residues long. The CDR3 region is CASSRGSYNEQFF. CDR3 nucleotides: TGTGCCAGCAGTCGAGGGTCCTACAATGAGCAGTTCTTC.

V and J are TRBV13 and TRBJ1-4; 7 bases align to TRBD1. The V gene's germline CDR1 is PRHDT and CDR2 FYEKMQ (reference sequence). The V and J ends lost 7 bases and 8 bases, in that order; junction bases with no gene match: 10. This CDR3 is 14 amino acids long. This chain's CDR3 is CASTSATGLEKLFF. For the CDR3, the DNA is TGTGCCAGCACCTCGGCGACAGGGCTCGAAAAACTGTTTTTT. Based on the CDR3 plus reference TRBV13 and TRBJ1-4, the full variable domain is AAGVIQSPRHLIKEKRETATLKCYPIPRHDTVYWYQQGPGQDPQFLISFYEKMQSDKGSIPDRFSAQQFSDYHSELNMSSLELGDSALYFCASTSATGLEKLFFGSGTQLSVL.

This clone was seen once. The chain has TRBV10-1 and TRBJ2-3; the D is unclear. Looked up from germline, CDR1 is WNHNN and CDR2 is SYGVQD (reference sequence). The CDR3 has 16 residues. Trimming stripped 0 bases from V and 0 bases from J, with 10 bases between. CDR3 sequence: CASSESHSPSTDTQYF. The DNA of the CDR3 is TGCGCCAGCAGTGAGTCACACAGCCCTAGCACAGATACGCAGTATTTT.

The J gene is TRBJ2-3, the V gene TRBV29-1; 7 bases are shared with TRBD2. CDR3 length: 15 amino acids. Germline trimming cut 1 base from V and 2 bases from J; bases unmatched to any gene: 6. In germline, CDR1 is SQVTM, CDR2 ANQGSEA. The CDR3 DNA reads as TGCAGCGTTGAAGGGTCTAGCGGTGACACAGATACGCAGTATTTT. This codes for CSVEGSSGDTDTQYF.